This TCR beta chain appears in the sequencing data of a study of CD8 T cells in ankylosing spondylitis. Study-level results: A TCR beta motif made of fewer than ten highly homologous variants seemed typical of ankylosing spondylitis blood. Past studies reported some motif variants in reactive arthritis synovial fluid and blood.

Quantitative molecular-barcoded 5'-RACE generated the TCR beta libraries. MiXCR, run by TCRdb on the 5' RACE reads, gives a single entry per CDR3 protein. In the table there are approximately 42,000 distinct CDR3 sequences, under 4.5% of which are singletons. This CDR3 region has 17 residues. The V gene lost 4 bases and the J gene lost 7 bases, with 21 bases spanning the gap. Germline CDR1 SGDLS, CDR2 YYNGEE. This clonotype was seen repeatedly, ten times or more. Its antigen remains unidentified. Sequencing was carried out using blood, either unsorted or a sorted T cell fraction (not recorded which). The rearrangement links TRBV9 to TRBJ1-6; D unresolved. The receptor was derived from a female donor with ankylosing spondylitis or in good health (not recorded which). CDR3 residues: CASSLDLRADNNSPLHF. CDR3 bases: TGTGCCAGCAGCTTAGACCTACGGGCCGATAACAATTCACCCCTCCACTTT.